A single sample gave rise to the 29 T cell receptor beta chains below, sequenced in a study of blood T cell repertoires in COVID-19. Only in-frame clones appear in the TCRdb table, and some are missing; sequencing was by immunoSEQ multiplex PCR. The sample yields about 130,000 clones, more than 75% seen once. The source material was peripheral blood. The receptors were sampled from a man aged 50-59 years with active COVID-19.

The rearrangement links TRBV7-9 to TRBJ2-5; D is ambiguous. Germline loops: CDR1 SEHNR, CDR2 FQNEAQ (reference sequence). This CDR3 comprises 13 residues. The V end was cut by 1 base, the J end by 4 bases, with 7 bases between. CDR3 nucleotides: TGTGCCAGCAGCTTAGGGAGTACAGAGACCCAGTACTTC. This sequence encodes CASSLGSTETQYF.

This clone occurred a few times. This chain connects TRBV6-1 to TRBJ1-3; TRBD1 is a possible D gene (5 bases). The germline gives CDR1 MNHNS, CDR2 SASEGT. The CDR3 contains 16 residues. The V and J ends lost 2 bases and 6 bases respectively, with 17 bases between them. CDR3 coding DNA: TGTGCCAGCAGTGAATCGACCTTGACAGCCGCAAACACCATATATTTT. This sequence encodes CASSESTLTAANTIYF.

The chain couples TRBV6-4 to TRBJ2-2, with D unresolved. The CDR3 loop spans 13 amino acids. Germline V gene data show CDR1 as MRHNA and CDR2 as SNTAGT. Deletions cut 5 bases from V and 6 bases from J, with 10 bases between. Here the CDR3 reads CASSSDEAGELFF. For the CDR3, the DNA is TGTGCCAGCAGTTCAGATGAGGCCGGGGAGCTGTTTTTT.

The J gene is TRBJ2-4, the V gene TRBV6-6, with 11 bases that match TRBD1. CDR3 length equals 17 residues. Germline-derived CDR1 and CDR2 are MNHNY and SVGAGI (reference sequence). Trimming took 5 bases from V and 2 from J; bases not matched to a gene: 8. The CDR3 coding sequence is TGTGCCAGCAGTCCATGGACAGGGGGCAGGTCCAAAAACATTCAGTACTTC. Amino acids: CASSPWTGGRSKNIQYF.

As to this clone: Other DNA sequences in the same sample also yield this CDR3. This sequence joins TRBV7-9 and TRBJ2-3; D perhaps matches TRBD1 (6 bases). V dropped 6 bases and J dropped 0 bases, with 10 bases sitting between them. Germline V lookup: CDR1 SEHNR, CDR2 FQNEAQ (reference sequence). This CDR3 contains 14 residues. The CDR3 sequence: CASSLQGSTDTQYF. CDR3 sequence (DNA): TGTGCCAGCAGTTTGCAGGGGAGCACAGATACGCAGTATTTT.

The CDR3, as DNA: TGTGCCTGGAGAGCTCAGGGACAGGGGTACGAGCAGTACTTC. Its protein is CAWRAQGQGYEQYF. The chain has TRBV30 and TRBJ2-7; 10 bases fit TRBD1. The CDR3 spans 14 residues. The germline gives CDR1 GTSNPN, CDR2 SVGIG (reference sequence). V trimming: 3 bases; J trimming: 4 bases; junction bases outside the gene matches: 6.

This chain joins TRBV15 and TRBJ2-3; D might be TRBD1 (6 bases). The CDR3 is 14 residues long. The V end was cut by 3 bases, the J end by 0 bases, with 7 bases between. Per the germline V gene, CDR1 is LNHNV and CDR2 is YYDKDF (reference sequence). CDR3 residues: CATSSRGSTDTQYF. CDR3 sequence (DNA): TGTGCCACCAGCAGCAGGGGTAGCACAGATACGCAGTATTTT.

The J gene is TRBJ2-1, the V gene TRBV14; D ambiguous. This CDR3 comprises 15 residues. Germline V gives CDR1 SGHDN, CDR2 FVKESK. Trimming shortened V by 1 base and J by 0 bases, and 7 bases separated the two germline ends. The CDR3 DNA reads TGTGCCAGCAGCCAAGCGCTAGGCTCCTACAATGAGCAGTTCTTC. Translating gives CASSQALGSYNEQFF.

The gene calls are TRBV20-1 and TRBJ2-1; D not certain. V was pared by 0 bases and J by 6 bases, with 3 bases between. Per germline, CDR1 DFQATT and CDR2 SNEGSKA (reference sequence). The length of the CDR3 is 11 residues. CDR3 sequence: CSARDLNEQFF. As DNA, the CDR3 is TGCAGTGCTAGAGATCTCAATGAGCAGTTCTTC.

This chain joins TRBV9 and TRBJ2-3; no definite D call. Per germline, CDR1 SGDLS and CDR2 YYNGEE. The CDR3 totals 13 residues. Deletions cut 2 bases from V and 4 bases from J, with 8 bases between. CDR3 protein: CASSVAFSDTQYF. CDR3 coding DNA: TGTGCCAGCAGCGTTGCGTTTTCAGATACGCAGTATTTT.

The rearrangement links TRBV4-1 to TRBJ2-1; 7 bases are a match to TRBD1. The CDR3 runs 16 residues. Germline trimming cut 6 bases from V and 0 bases from J; bases unmatched to any gene: 8. Germline V lookup: CDR1 MGHRA, CDR2 YSYEKL. The CDR3 protein is CASSPPTGISYNEQFF. CDR3 bases: TGCGCCAGCAGTCCTCCGACAGGGATCTCCTACAATGAGCAGTTCTTC.

The rearrangement joins TRBV7-2 to TRBJ2-5; TRBD2 aligns across 12 bases. The CDR3 consists of 19 residues. Germline V gives CDR1 SGHTA, CDR2 FQGNSA. Trimming removed 2 bases from V and 2 bases from J; junction bases left unmatched: 12. CDR3 loop: CASSLLSLAGGMWQETQYF. In DNA, the CDR3 is TGTGCCAGCAGCTTATTGTCACTAGCGGGGGGAATGTGGCAAGAGACCCAGTACTTC.

The chain employs TRBV6-6 and TRBJ1-5, with a tentative D call TRBD1 (5 bases). The V and J ends lost 2 bases and 4 bases respectively, with 12 bases between them. This CDR3 is 15 amino acids long. Germline CDR1 and CDR2: MNHNY and SVGAGI (reference sequence). The CDR3 region is CASSYLGGVNQPQHF. CDR3 in DNA: TGTGCCAGCAGTTACCTGGGGGGGGTTAATCAGCCCCAGCATTTT.

The chain links TRBV5-4 to TRBJ1-2; D is possibly TRBD1 (6 bases). The CDR3 contains 13 residues. Germline V gene sequence: CDR1 SGHNT, CDR2 YYREEE (reference sequence). The germline V and J ends were trimmed by 4 bases and 3 bases, with 10 bases remaining between them. In DNA, the CDR3 is TGTGCCAGCAGCCCGACAGGAGACTATGGCTACACCTTC. It encodes CASSPTGDYGYTF.

This clone has only a few counts. V usage is TRBV11-3 and J usage is TRBJ1-4; a possible D gene is TRBD1 (5 bases). The V end was cut by 1 base, the J end by 8 bases, with 14 bases between. There are 15 residues in the CDR3. Looked up from germline, CDR1 is SGHNT and CDR2 is YENEEA. CDR3 residues: CASSLGSSRGEKLFF. CDR3 bases: TGTGCCAGCAGCTTAGGAAGCAGCCGGGGGGAAAAACTGTTTTTT.

As DNA, the CDR3 is TGTGCCAGTAGTATGACAGCTCATAGCAATCAGCCCCAGCATTTT. Translation: CASSMTAHSNQPQHF. This chain joins TRBV19 and TRBJ1-5; D may be TRBD1 (5 bases). This CDR3 is built from 15 residues. Germline assignment: CDR1 LNHDA and CDR2 SQIVND (reference sequence). Trimming stripped 3 bases from V and 0 bases from J, with 9 bases between.

The V call is TRBV7-3, the J call TRBJ2-2, with 8 bases matching TRBD2. J lost 6 bases, V lost 4 bases, and 7 bases had no gene match. The germline gives CDR1 SGHTA, CDR2 FQGTGA. The CDR3 sequence is 15 residues long. CDR3 region: CASSSVGGVPGELFF. CDR3 DNA sequence: TGTGCCAGCAGCTCGGTCGGGGGGGTCCCCGGGGAGCTGTTTTTT.

The chain combines TRBV4-2 with TRBJ2-1; 10 bases align to TRBD2. Germline V gene sequence: CDR1 LGHNA, CDR2 YNFKEQ. V gave up 2 bases and J gave up 9 bases; unmatched junction bases: 1. This CDR3 has 13 residues. Here the CDR3 DNA reads TGTGCCAGCAGCCAACTAGCGGGGGTTGAGCAGTTCTTC. Translated: CASSQLAGVEQFF.

CDR3 protein: CASSPRDANEKLFF. CDR3 nucleotides: TGTGCCAGCTCACCCCGGGATGCGAATGAAAAACTGTTTTTT. The chain uses TRBV18 and TRBJ1-4; D is unresolved. The CDR3 contains 14 residues. V gave up 3 bases and J gave up 5 bases, with 10 bases separating them. Germline CDR1 KGHSH, CDR2 LQKENI.

The rearrangement links TRBV7-2 to TRBJ1-5; D is possibly TRBD1 (6 bases). CDR1 and CDR2 (germline): SGHTA, FQGNSA. The CDR3 runs 15 residues. V lost 2 bases to trimming and J lost 4 bases, with 12 bases between them. The CDR3 DNA reads TGTGCCAGCAGCTTATCCAGGGGAGGGAATCAGCCCCAGCATTTT. This encodes CASSLSRGGNQPQHF.

The sample holds one count of this clone. The chain links TRBV12-3 or TRBV12-4 to TRBJ2-5; no clear D. The CDR3 is 13 amino acids. Trimming cost V 5 bases and J 2 bases, with 9 bases left between them. CDR3 region: CASSLRQQETQYF. CDR3 coding DNA: TGTGCCAGCAGTCTCAGGCAACAAGAGACCCAGTACTTC.

This clone has just a few counts. The chain has TRBV13 and TRBJ2-1; D is uncertain. Germline CDR1 reads PRHDT; CDR2 reads FYEKMQ (reference sequence). V was pared by 3 bases and J by 3 bases, with 9 bases between. This CDR3 spans 14 amino acids. The CDR3, as DNA: TGTGCCAGCAGCTTTTTAGGCGGCTACAATGAGCAGTTCTTC. Translated, it gives CASSFLGGYNEQFF.

V gene TRBV12-5 combines with J gene TRBJ2-2; D unresolved. The CDR3 runs to 13 residues. V lost 1 base and J 4 bases, leaving 4 bases between the germline ends. Germline V CDR1 and CDR2: LGHNT, FRNRAP. The CDR3 loop reads CASGLELTGELFF. Written as DNA, the CDR3 is TGTGCTAGTGGTTTGGAACTCACCGGGGAGCTGTTTTTT.

The CDR3 DNA reads as TGTGCCAGCAGTTACTCCTCAGGGGACTCCTACGAGCAGTACTTC. This sequence encodes CASSYSSGDSYEQYF. The chain recombines TRBV6-6 with TRBJ2-7, with D possibly TRBD1 on 6 matching bases. V was cut by 0 bases and J by 0 bases, with 9 bases left in between. The CDR3 contains 15 residues. The germline V gene has CDR1 MNHNY and CDR2 SVGAGI (reference sequence).

This rearrangement joins TRBV2 to TRBJ1-2, with 8 bases matching TRBD1. J was trimmed by 7 bases and V by 3 bases; bases with no gene match: 7. This CDR3 region has 14 residues. Per the germline V gene, CDR1 is SNHLY and CDR2 is FYNNEI. CDR3 residues: CASSEVRGRGGYTF. DNA for the CDR3: TGTGCCAGCAGTGAGGTCAGGGGGCGCGGTGGCTACACCTTC.

This chain uses TRBV10-3 with TRBJ1-2, with D unresolved. Between the trimmed V and J ends, which lost 7 bases and 4 bases, there was a span of 16 bases. This CDR3 region has 14 residues. Per germline, CDR1 ENHRY and CDR2 SYGVKD. CDR3 bases: TGTGCCATCATGGCCGGGAGCACGGGCTATGGCTACACCTTC. It specifies CAIMAGSTGYGYTF.

The genes are TRBV7-2 and TRBJ2-1; 7 bases align to TRBD1. The trim removed 3 bases at V and 6 bases at J, leaving 2 bases unmatched. This CDR3 has 13 residues. The germline CDR1 and CDR2 sequences are SGHTA and FQGNSA. This CDR3 reads CASSLDRTNEQFF. CDR3 sequence (DNA): TGTGCCAGCAGCTTGGACAGGACCAATGAGCAGTTCTTC.

This clone was seen a few times. The chain couples TRBV7-9 to TRBJ1-4; the D gene is possibly TRBD1 (6 bases). This CDR3 has 13 amino acids. Germline CDR1 and CDR2: SEHNR and FQNEAQ (reference sequence). V lost 8 bases, J lost 8 bases, and 15 bases lay in between. CDR3 sequence (DNA): TGTGCCAGCGTCCGGGGGGCAGGGGAAAAACTGTTTTTT. Translating it yields CASVRGAGEKLFF.

The chain joins TRBV7-3 to TRBJ2-1; 7 bases match TRBD2. Unmatched junction bases numbered 0, after V lost 2 bases and J lost 2 bases. The germline V gene encodes CDR1 SGHTA and CDR2 FQGTGA. The CDR3 sequence is 14 residues long. CDR3 residues: CASSLAGAYNEQFF. The CDR3 DNA is TGTGCCAGCAGCTTAGCGGGGGCCTACAATGAGCAGTTCTTC.